This record covers a single TCR beta chain. The data were produced by immunoSEQ multiplex PCR, yet TCRdb's version contains in-frame clones alone and is incomplete. Of 65,000 to 85,000 clones in the sample, about 93% were seen once. V was pared by 0 bases and J by 0 bases, with 7 bases between. The CDR3 totals 15 residues. Germline CDR1 is MNHNS and CDR2 is SASEGT. The data are from a study of T cell changes during pregnancy in multiple sclerosis. This chain uses TRBV6-1 with TRBJ2-3; the D is unclear. The TCR comes from a female donor with multiple sclerosis, enrolled in a pregnancy study. Sequencing was performed on CD4+ T cells from peripheral blood mononuclear cells, taken after pregnancy. The CDR3 spells CASSEAGGSTDTQYF. The CDR3 DNA reads as TGTGCCAGCAGTGAAGCCGGCGGAAGCACAGATACGCAGTATTTT.